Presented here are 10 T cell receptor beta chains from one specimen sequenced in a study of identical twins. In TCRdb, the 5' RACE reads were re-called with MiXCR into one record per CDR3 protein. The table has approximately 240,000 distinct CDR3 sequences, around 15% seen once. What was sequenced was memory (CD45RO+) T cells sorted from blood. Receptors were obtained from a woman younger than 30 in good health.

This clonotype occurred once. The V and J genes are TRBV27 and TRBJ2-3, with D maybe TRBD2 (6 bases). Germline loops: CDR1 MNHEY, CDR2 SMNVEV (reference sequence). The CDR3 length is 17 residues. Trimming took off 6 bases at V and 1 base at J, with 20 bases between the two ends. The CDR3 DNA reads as TGTGCCAGCAGCCGGATTGGACACGGGAGTGGCACAGATACGCAGTATTTT. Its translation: CASSRIGHGSGTDTQYF.

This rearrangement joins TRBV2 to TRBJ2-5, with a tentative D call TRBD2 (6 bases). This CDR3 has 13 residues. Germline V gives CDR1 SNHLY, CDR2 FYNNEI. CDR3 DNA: TGTGTGTGGCGGGGTCCTGCCAGAGAGACCCAGTACTTC. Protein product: CVWRGPARETQYF. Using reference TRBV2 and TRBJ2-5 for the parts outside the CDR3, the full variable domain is EPEVTQTPSHQVTQMGQEVILRCVPISNHLYFYWYRQILGQKVEFLVSFYNNEISEKSEIFDDQFSVERPDGSNFTLKIRSTKLEDSAMYFCVWRGPARETQYFGPGTRLLVL.

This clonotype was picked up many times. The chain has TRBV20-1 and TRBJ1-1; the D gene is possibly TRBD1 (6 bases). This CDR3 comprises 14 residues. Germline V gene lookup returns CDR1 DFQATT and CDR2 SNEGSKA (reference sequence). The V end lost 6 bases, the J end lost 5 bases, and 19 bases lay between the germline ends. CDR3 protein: CSATGLGASTEAFF. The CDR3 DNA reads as TGCAGTGCCACCGGGTTGGGGGCGTCTACTGAAGCTTTCTTT.

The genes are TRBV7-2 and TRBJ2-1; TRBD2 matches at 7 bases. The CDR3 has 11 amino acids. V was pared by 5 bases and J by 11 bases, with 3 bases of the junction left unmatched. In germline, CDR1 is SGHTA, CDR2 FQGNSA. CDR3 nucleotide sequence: TGTGCCAGCAGCCTGCGGGAGAAGCAGTTCTTC. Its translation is CASSLREKQFF.

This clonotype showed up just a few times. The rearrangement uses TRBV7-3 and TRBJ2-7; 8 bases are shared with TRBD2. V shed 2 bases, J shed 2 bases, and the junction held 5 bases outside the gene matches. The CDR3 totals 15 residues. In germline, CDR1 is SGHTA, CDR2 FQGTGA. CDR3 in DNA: TGTGCCAGCAGCTTATCGGGAGGGATGACCTACGAGCAGTACTTC. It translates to CASSLSGGMTYEQYF.

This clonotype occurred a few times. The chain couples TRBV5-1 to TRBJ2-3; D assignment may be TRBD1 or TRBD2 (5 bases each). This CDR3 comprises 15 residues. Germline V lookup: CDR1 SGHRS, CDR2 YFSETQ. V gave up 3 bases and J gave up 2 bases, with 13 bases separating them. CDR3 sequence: CASSSDRGDTDTQYF. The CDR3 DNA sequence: TGCGCCAGCAGCTCCGACAGAGGGGACACAGATACGCAGTATTTT.

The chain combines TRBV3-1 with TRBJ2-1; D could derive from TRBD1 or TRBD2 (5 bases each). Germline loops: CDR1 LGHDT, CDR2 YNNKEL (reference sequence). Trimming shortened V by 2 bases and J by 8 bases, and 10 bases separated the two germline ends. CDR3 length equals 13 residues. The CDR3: CASSQPQGDEQFF. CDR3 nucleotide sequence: TGTGCCAGCAGCCAACCCCAGGGAGATGAGCAGTTCTTC.

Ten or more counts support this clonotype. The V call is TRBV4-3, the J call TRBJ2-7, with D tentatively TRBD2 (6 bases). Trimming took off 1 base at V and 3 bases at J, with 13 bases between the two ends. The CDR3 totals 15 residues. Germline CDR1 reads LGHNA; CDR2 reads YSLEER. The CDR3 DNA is TGCGCCAGCAGCCAAGGGGCGAGCGGGTTCTACGAGCAGTACTTC. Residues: CASSQGASGFYEQYF.

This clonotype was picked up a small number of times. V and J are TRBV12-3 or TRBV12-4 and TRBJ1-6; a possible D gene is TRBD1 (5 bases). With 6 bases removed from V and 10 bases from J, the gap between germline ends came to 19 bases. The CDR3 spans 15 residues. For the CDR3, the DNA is TGTGCCAGCAGCAAAATGGGGAGGGACGGATCACCCCTCCACTTT. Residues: CASSKMGRDGSPLHF.

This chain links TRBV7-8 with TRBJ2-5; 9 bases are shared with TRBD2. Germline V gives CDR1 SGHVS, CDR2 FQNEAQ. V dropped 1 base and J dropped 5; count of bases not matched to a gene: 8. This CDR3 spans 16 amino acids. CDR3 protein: CASSLGAGGVWETQYF. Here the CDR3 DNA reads TGTGCCAGCAGCTTAGGAGCGGGGGGCGTGTGGGAGACCCAGTACTTC.